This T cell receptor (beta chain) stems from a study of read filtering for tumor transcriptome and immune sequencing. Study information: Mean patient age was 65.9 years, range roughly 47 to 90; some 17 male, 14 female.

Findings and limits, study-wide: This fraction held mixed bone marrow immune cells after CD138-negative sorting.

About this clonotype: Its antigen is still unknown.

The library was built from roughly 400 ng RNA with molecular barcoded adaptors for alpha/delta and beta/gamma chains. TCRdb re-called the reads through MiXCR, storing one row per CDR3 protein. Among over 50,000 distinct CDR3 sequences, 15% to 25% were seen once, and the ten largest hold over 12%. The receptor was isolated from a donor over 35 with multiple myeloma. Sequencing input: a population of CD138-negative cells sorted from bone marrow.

The CDR3 nucleotides read TGTGCCAGCTCACCAGAGGGTAGCAATCAGCCCCAGCATTTT. It translates to CASSPEGSNQPQHF. The V gene is TRBV18, the J gene TRBJ1-5; no firm D call. CDR1 is KGHSH and CDR2 is LQKENI in the germline V gene. The ends were cut back, 2 bases at V and 0 bases at J, with 5 bases in the middle. There are 14 residues in the CDR3. The variable domain in full, with the rest retrieved from reference TRBV18 and TRBJ1-5, is NAGVMQNPRHLVRRRGQEARLRCSPMKGHSHVYWYRQLPEEGLKFMVYLQKENIIDESGMPKERFSAEFPKEGPSILRIQQVVRGDSAAYFCASSPEGSNQPQHFGDGTRLSIL.